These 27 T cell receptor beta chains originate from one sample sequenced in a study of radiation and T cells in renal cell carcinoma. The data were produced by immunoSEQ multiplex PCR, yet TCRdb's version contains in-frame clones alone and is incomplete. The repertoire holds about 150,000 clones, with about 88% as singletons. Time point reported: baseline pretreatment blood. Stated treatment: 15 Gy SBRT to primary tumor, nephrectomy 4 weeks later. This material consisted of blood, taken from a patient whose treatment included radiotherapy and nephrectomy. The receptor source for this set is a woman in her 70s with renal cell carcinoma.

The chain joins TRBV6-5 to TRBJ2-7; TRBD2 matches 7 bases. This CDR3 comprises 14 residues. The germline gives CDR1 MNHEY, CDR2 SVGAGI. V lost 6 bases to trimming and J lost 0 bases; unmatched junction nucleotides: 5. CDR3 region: CASSLGGVSYEQYF. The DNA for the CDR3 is TGTGCCAGCAGCCTGGGGGGGGTCTCCTACGAGCAGTACTTC.

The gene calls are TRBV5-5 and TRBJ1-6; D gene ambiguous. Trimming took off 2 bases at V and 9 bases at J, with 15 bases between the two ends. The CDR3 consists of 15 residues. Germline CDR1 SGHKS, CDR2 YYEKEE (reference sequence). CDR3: CASSLDILNPSPLHF. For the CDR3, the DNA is TGTGCCAGCAGCTTAGACATCCTTAACCCTTCACCCCTCCACTTT.

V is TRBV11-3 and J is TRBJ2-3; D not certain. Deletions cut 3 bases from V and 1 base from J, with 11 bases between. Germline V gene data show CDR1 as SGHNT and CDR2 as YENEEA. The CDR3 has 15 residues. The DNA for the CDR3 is TGTGCCAGCAGCTTTACACAGAGCCGCACAGATACGCAGTATTTT. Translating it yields CASSFTQSRTDTQYF.

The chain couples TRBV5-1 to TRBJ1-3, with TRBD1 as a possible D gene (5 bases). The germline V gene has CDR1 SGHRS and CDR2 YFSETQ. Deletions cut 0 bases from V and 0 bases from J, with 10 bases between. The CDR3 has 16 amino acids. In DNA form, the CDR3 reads TGCGCCAGCAGCTTGGCGGGGGAACTCTCTGGAAACACCATATATTTT. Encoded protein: CASSLAGELSGNTIYF.

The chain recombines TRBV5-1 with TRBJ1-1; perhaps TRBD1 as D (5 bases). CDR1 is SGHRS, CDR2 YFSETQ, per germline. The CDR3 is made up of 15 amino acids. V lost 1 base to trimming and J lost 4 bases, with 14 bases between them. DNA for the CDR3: TGCGCCAGCAGCTTGACGACAGTCCGGTCCACTGAAGCTTTCTTT. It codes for CASSLTTVRSTEAFF.

The CDR3 here is CASSIQGGGYSNQPQHF. The CDR3, as DNA: TGTGCCAGTAGTATACAGGGAGGGGGGTATAGCAATCAGCCCCAGCATTTT. The V and J genes are TRBV19 and TRBJ1-5; TRBD1 might be the D (6 bases). CDR3 length equals 17 residues. V was clipped by 2 bases and J by 0 bases, with 14 bases between them. Germline loops: CDR1 LNHDA, CDR2 SQIVND (reference sequence).

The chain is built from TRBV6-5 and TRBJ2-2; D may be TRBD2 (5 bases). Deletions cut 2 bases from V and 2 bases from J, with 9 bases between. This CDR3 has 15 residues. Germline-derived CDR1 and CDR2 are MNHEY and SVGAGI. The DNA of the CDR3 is TGTGCCAGCAGTTACGTAGGACTCAACACCGGGGAGCTGTTTTTT. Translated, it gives CASSYVGLNTGELFF.

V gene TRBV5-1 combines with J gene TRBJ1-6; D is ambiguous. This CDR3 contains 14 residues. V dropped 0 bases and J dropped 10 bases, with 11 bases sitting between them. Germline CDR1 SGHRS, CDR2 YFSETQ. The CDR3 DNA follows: TGCGCCAGCAGCTTGGGGGTAATTGACTCACCCCTCCACTTT. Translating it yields CASSLGVIDSPLHF.

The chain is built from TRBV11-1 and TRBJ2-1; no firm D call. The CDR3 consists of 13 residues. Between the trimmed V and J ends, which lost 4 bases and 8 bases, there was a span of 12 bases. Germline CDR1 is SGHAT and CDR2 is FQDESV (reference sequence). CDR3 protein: CASSSPPAYEQFF. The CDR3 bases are TGTGCCAGCAGCTCGCCTCCTGCCTATGAGCAGTTCTTC.

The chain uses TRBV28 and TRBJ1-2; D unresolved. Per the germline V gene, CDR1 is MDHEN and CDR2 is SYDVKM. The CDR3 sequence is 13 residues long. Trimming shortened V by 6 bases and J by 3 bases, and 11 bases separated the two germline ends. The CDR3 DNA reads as TGTGCCAGCAGGCCCCCGCCCCACTATGGCTACACCTTC. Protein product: CASRPPPHYGYTF.

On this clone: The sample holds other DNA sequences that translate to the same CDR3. CDR3 in DNA: TGCGCCAGCAGCTTGGTTAGCGGGGGGGCAGATACGCAGTATTTT. It codes for CASSLVSGGADTQYF. The rearrangement links TRBV5-1 to TRBJ2-3, with TRBD2 identical over 11 bases. CDR1 SGHRS and CDR2 YFSETQ come from the germline V gene. The CDR3 extends over 15 amino acids. The ends lost 0 bases at V and 4 bases at J; junction bases unmatched: 1.

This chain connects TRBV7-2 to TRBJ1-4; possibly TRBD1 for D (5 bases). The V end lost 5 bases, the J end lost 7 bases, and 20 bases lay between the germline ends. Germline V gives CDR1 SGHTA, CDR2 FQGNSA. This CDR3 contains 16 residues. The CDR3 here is CASSPGGRIRGEKLFF. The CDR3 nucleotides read TGTGCCAGCAGCCCCGGGGGGAGGATTCGGGGTGAAAAACTGTTTTTT.

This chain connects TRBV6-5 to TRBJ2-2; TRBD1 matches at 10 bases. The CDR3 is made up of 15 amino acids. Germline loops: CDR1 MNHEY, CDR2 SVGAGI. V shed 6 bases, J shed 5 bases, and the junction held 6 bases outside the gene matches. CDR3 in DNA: TGTGCCAGCAGGCAGGGACAGGGGTTGACCGGGGAGCTGTTTTTT. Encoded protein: CASRQGQGLTGELFF.

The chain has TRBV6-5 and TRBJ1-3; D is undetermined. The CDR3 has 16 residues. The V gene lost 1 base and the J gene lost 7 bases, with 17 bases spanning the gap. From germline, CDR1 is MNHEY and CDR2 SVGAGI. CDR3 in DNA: TGTGCCAGCAGTTACTTTGGTCCCGACTCCGGGAACACCATATATTTT. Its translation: CASSYFGPDSGNTIYF.

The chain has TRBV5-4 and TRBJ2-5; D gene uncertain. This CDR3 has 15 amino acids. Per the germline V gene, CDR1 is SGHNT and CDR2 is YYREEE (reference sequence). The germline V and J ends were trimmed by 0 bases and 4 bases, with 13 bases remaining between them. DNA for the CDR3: TGTGCCAGCAGCTTGGAATCGGCTAGAGGAGAGACCCAGTACTTC. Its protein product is CASSLESARGETQYF.

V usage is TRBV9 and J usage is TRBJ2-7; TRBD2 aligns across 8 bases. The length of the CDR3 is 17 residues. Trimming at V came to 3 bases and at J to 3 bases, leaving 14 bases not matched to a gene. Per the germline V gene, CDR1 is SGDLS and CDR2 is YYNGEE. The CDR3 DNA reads TGTGCCAGCAGCGCGACCCCACTCGCGGGGGGATTCTACGAGCAGTACTTC. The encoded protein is CASSATPLAGGFYEQYF.

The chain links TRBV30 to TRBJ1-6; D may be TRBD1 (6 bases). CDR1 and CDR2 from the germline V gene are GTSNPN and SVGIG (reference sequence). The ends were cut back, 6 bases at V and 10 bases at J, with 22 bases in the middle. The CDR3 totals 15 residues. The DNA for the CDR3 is TGTGCCTGCCACAATGGGGGGGCCCTAGGCTCACCCCTCCACTTT. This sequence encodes CACHNGGALGSPLHF.

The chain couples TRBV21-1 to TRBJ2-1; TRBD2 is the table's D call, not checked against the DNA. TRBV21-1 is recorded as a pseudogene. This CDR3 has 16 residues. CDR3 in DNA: TGTGCCAGCAGCTCTAGACTAGCGGGGGTTTACAATGAGCAGTTCTTC. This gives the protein CASSSRLAGVYNEQFF.

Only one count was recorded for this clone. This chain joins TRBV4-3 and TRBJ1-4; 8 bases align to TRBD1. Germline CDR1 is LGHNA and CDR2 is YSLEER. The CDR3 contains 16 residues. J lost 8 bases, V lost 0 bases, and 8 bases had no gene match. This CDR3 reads CASSQDGGRGREKLFF. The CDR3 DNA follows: TGCGCCAGCAGCCAAGATGGGGGCAGGGGGCGCGAAAAACTGTTTTTT.

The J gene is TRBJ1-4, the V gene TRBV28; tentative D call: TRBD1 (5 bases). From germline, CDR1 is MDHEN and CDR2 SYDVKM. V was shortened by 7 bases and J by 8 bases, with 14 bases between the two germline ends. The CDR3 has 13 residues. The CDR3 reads CASIGQGGEKLFF. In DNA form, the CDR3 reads TGTGCCAGCATCGGGCAGGGAGGGGAAAAACTGTTTTTT.

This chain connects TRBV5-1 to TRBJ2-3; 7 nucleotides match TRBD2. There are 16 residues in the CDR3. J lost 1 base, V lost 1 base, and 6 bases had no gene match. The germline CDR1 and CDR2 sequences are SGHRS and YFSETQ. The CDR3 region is CASSLMWGGGTDTQYF. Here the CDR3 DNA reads TGCGCCAGCAGCTTGATGTGGGGGGGAGGCACAGATACGCAGTATTTT.

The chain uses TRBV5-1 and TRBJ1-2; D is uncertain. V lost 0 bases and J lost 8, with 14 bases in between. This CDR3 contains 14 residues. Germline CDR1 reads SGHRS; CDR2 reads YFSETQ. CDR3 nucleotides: TGCGCCAGCAGCTTGGGGGGTAAAGAAAGGGGCTACACCTTC. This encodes CASSLGGKERGYTF.

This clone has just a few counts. The CDR3 DNA is TGCGCCAGCAGCACCCCTGGGAACACTGAAGCTTTCTTT. Residues: CASSTPGNTEAFF. The rearrangement uses TRBV5-1 and TRBJ1-1, with unresolved D. Germline V gene sequence: CDR1 SGHRS, CDR2 YFSETQ. Trimming stripped 4 bases from V and 1 base from J, with 8 bases between. This CDR3 spans 13 amino acids.

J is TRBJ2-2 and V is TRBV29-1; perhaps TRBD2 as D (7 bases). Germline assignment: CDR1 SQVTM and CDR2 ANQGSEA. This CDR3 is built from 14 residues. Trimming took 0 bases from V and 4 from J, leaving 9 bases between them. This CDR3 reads CSVEEAGATGELFF. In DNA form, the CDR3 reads TGCAGCGTTGAAGAGGCGGGGGCCACCGGGGAGCTGTTTTTT.

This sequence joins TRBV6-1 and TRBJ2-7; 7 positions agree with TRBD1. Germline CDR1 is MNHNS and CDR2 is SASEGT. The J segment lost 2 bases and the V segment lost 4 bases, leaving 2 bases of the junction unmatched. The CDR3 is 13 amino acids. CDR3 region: CASSADRTYEQYF. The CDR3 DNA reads TGTGCCAGCAGTGCGGACAGGACCTACGAGCAGTACTTC.

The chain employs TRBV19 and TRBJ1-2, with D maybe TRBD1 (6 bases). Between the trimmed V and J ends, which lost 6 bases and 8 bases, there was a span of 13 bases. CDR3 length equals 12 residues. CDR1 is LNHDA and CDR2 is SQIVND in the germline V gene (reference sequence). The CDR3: CASRAGAQGYTF. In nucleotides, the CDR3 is TGTGCCAGTAGAGCGGGGGCGCAGGGCTACACCTTC.

CDR3 in amino acids: CASTRTGTSHYGYTF. The DNA for the CDR3 is TGTGCCAGCACCCGGACAGGAACTAGTCACTATGGCTACACCTTC. The chain joins TRBV6-1 to TRBJ1-2, with 7 bases matching TRBD1. The CDR3 length is 15 residues. Trimming took 7 bases from V and 3 from J; bases not matched to a gene: 11. Germline lookup yields CDR1 MNHNS and CDR2 SASEGT.